This T cell receptor beta chain emerged from a study of blood T cell repertoires in COVID-19. This clone was picked up one time. One end of the junction varies from germline; a read error may be responsible. CDR3 length: 16 residues. Germline V lookup: CDR1 LNHDA, CDR2 SQIVND (reference sequence). Original handling: How many nucleated cells were present was estimated from reference gene primer amplification. The table came from immunoSEQ multiplex PCR; TCRdb's copy has only in-frame clones and leaves some out. V and J calls and clone size are those listed in that table; D and trimming were worked out from the DNA. The table has 100,000 to 120,000 clones, approximately 83% seen once; the top ten hold roughly 4%.

This sequence originates from a woman aged 70-85 years with acute or convalescent COVID-19. What was sequenced was peripheral blood. J is TRBJ1-5 and V is TRBV19, with 8 bases fitting TRBD1. CDR3 bases: TGTGTCAGTAGTAAACTCTTTCAGGGGGCGAGTCAGCCCCAGCATTTT. It encodes CVSSKLFQGASQPQHF.